The subject of this entry is one TCR beta chain. Here immunoSEQ multiplex PCR was the method, and the copy in TCRdb shows in-frame clones only, minus some. The sample has roughly 150,000 clones, roughly 83% seen once. This entry comes from a study of blood T cell repertoires in COVID-19. The clonotype originates from an elderly woman with active or convalescent COVID-19. Sample: peripheral blood.

The CDR3 loop reads CSVDGGHLSIEAFF. The CDR3 region has the DNA TGCAGCGTTGATGGGGGACACCTTTCAATCGAAGCTTTCTTT. The chain uses TRBV29-1 and TRBJ1-1; tentatively, D is TRBD1 (6 bases). In germline, CDR1 is SQVTM, CDR2 ANQGSEA. This CDR3 is built from 14 residues. V was trimmed by 3 bases and J by 8 bases, leaving 19 bases between them. The entire variable domain, with the rest obtained from reference TRBV29-1 and TRBJ1-1, is as follows: SAVISQKPSRDICQRGTSLTIQCQVDSQVTMMFWYRQQPGQSLTLIATANQGSEATYESGFVIDKFPISRPNLTFSTLTVSNMSPEDSSIYLCSVDGGHLSIEAFFGQGTRLTVV.